The 29 T cell receptor beta chains below come from one sample, sequenced in a study of blood T cell repertoires in COVID-19. Assay used: immunoSEQ multiplex PCR; TCRdb lists only in-frame clones, some missing. The top ten hold around an eighth of the sample, which has roughly 98,000 clones, 81% seen once. Sequencing was done on a sample of peripheral blood. Source of these receptors: a human donor in a cohort sampled during active COVID-19.

The rearrangement joins TRBV3-1 (or the pseudogene TRBV3-2) to TRBJ2-7, with TRBD2 identical over 14 bases. This CDR3 comprises 17 residues. Germline trimming cut 4 bases from V and 3 bases from J; bases unmatched to any gene: 8. CDR1 LGHDT and CDR2 YNNKEL come from the germline V gene (reference sequence). CDR3 nucleotide sequence: TGTGCCAGCAGCCGGTCCGGGACTAGCGGGGGCCTCTACGAGCAGTACTTC. Residues: CASSRSGTSGGLYEQYF.

This chain uses TRBV5-5 with TRBJ1-1; possibly TRBD1 for D (6 bases). Trimming shortened V by 5 bases and J by 5 bases, and 19 bases separated the two germline ends. CDR1 SGHKS and CDR2 YYEKEE come from the germline V gene (reference sequence). The CDR3 is 15 amino acids. The CDR3 DNA reads as TGTGCCAGCAGTCCGGGACATCGGCTGAGGACTGAAGCTTTCTTT. Encoded protein: CASSPGHRLRTEAFF. Full variable domain (rest looked up from reference TRBV5-5 and TRBJ1-1): DAGVTQSPTHLIKTRGQQVTLRCSPISGHKSVSWYQQVLGQGPQFIFQYYEKEERGRGNFPDRFSARQFPNYSSELNVNALLLGDSALYLCASSPGHRLRTEAFFGQGTRLTVV.

V is TRBV7-3 and J is TRBJ2-4; 12 bases are a match to TRBD1. This CDR3 is built from 17 residues. Per germline, CDR1 SGHTA and CDR2 FQGTGA. The V segment lost 2 bases and the J segment 5 bases; nucleotides outside the gene matches: 7. The CDR3 protein is CASSLQGTGGSQNIQYF. The CDR3 nucleotides are TGTGCCAGCAGCTTACAGGGGACAGGGGGCAGCCAAAACATTCAGTACTTC.

This clone came up a few times. The chain is built from TRBV3-1 (or the pseudogene TRBV3-2) and TRBJ2-6, with 8 bases that match TRBD1. V gave up 0 bases and J gave up 0 bases; unmatched junction bases: 7. CDR3 length: 19 amino acids. Germline CDR1 reads LGHDT; CDR2 reads YNNKEL (reference sequence). CDR3 residues: CASSQDFGDRHSGANVLTF. In DNA form, the CDR3 reads TGTGCCAGCAGCCAAGATTTTGGGGACAGGCACTCTGGGGCCAACGTCCTGACTTTC.

V gene TRBV19 combines with J gene TRBJ2-2; a possible D gene is TRBD2 (5 bases). The CDR3 is 15 residues long. Germline V CDR1 and CDR2: LNHDA, SQIVND (reference sequence). V was cut by 4 bases and J by 7 bases, with 16 bases left in between. The CDR3 loop is CASSRIEGGNGELFF. The DNA for the CDR3 is TGTGCCAGTAGTAGGATAGAGGGTGGTAACGGGGAGCTGTTTTTT.

The chain couples TRBV24-1 to TRBJ2-2; no reliable D call. Trimming removed 4 bases at V and 1 base at J, with 3 bases between. This CDR3 region has 13 residues. The germline gives CDR1 KGHDR, CDR2 SFDVKD. CDR3 DNA: TGTGCCACCAGTGACTGGAACACCGGGGAGCTGTTTTTT. This gives the protein CATSDWNTGELFF.

The genes are TRBV5-1 and TRBJ2-6; D uncertain. Looked up from germline, CDR1 is SGHRS and CDR2 is YFSETQ. This CDR3 comprises 13 residues. Trimming cost V 5 bases and J 2 bases, with 5 bases left between them. In nucleotides, the CDR3 is TGCGCCAGCAGAACAGCTGGGGCCAACGTCCTGACTTTC. It codes for CASRTAGANVLTF.

The V call is TRBV18, the J call TRBJ2-7; 7 bases line up with TRBD2. The CDR3 runs to 16 residues. Germline CDR1 reads KGHSH; CDR2 reads LQKENI. The ends lost 4 bases at V and 5 bases at J; junction bases unmatched: 14. CDR3 DNA sequence: TGTGCCAGCTCACGAACTATCGGGGGGACGGCCGACGAGCAGTACTTC. It specifies CASSRTIGGTADEQYF.

The V call is TRBV6-5, the J call TRBJ1-6, with TRBD1 as a possible D gene (5 bases). The CDR3 runs to 16 residues. Germline V gene data show CDR1 as MNHEY and CDR2 as SVGAGI. V gave up 2 bases and J gave up 10 bases, with 18 bases separating them. The CDR3 DNA follows: TGTGCCAGCAGTTACGCTAAAACGGAGGGGCGGTCACCCCTCCACTTT. The encoded protein is CASSYAKTEGRSPLHF.

The chain has TRBV9 and TRBJ2-3; D is undetermined. CDR3 length equals 15 residues. Trimming took off 0 bases at V and 1 base at J, with 9 bases between the two ends. CDR1 SGDLS and CDR2 YYNGEE come from the germline V gene. The CDR3 reads CASSVVQYRTDTQYF. Here the CDR3 DNA reads TGTGCCAGCAGCGTAGTACAGTACCGCACAGATACGCAGTATTTT.

The V and J genes are TRBV2 and TRBJ1-2; 9 bases match TRBD1. Germline V gives CDR1 SNHLY, CDR2 FYNNEI. This CDR3 is built from 15 residues. Trimming at V came to 6 bases and at J to 3 bases, leaving 8 bases not matched to a gene. CDR3 in amino acids: CASRASGQGDYGYTF. The CDR3 DNA follows: TGTGCCAGCAGAGCTTCGGGACAGGGTGACTATGGCTACACCTTC. The full variable domain, its missing parts supplied by reference TRBV2 and TRBJ1-2, is EPEVTQTPSHQVTQMGQEVILRCVPISNHLYFYWYRQILGQKVEFLVSFYNNEISEKSEIFDDQFSVERPDGSNFTLKIRSTKLEDSAMYFCASRASGQGDYGYTFGSGTRLTVV.

In DNA, the CDR3 is TGTGCCAGCATGATCGGGTACACCGGGGAGCTGTTTTTT. Translated, it gives CASMIGYTGELFF. This chain connects TRBV2 to TRBJ2-2, with D unclear. Between the trimmed V and J ends, which lost 7 bases and 3 bases, there was a span of 9 bases. Germline V gene sequence: CDR1 SNHLY, CDR2 FYNNEI. The CDR3 spans 13 residues.

Notes on this clone: An end of the junction does not agree with germline; a read error may underlie this. V is TRBV14 and J is TRBJ2-3; maybe TRBD2 (6 bases). Germline CDR1 SGHDN, CDR2 FVKESK. The CDR3 consists of 11 residues. CDR3 in DNA: TGTGCCAGCCGGAGGGAAGGTCTTCTCAATTTT. Residues: CASRREGLLNF.

The rearrangement joins TRBV5-1 to TRBJ2-5, with 9 positions matching TRBD2. The CDR3 length is 16 residues. V lost 4 bases, J lost 5 bases, and 12 bases stayed unmatched. The V gene's germline CDR1 is SGHRS and CDR2 YFSETQ. The CDR3: CASSPPGLASWETQYF. The CDR3 DNA reads as TGCGCCAGCAGCCCCCCGGGACTAGCTAGTTGGGAGACCCAGTACTTC.

V is TRBV24-1 and J is TRBJ2-7; D gene unclear. Deletions cut 4 bases from V and 5 bases from J, with 8 bases between. The CDR3 consists of 12 residues. Germline V gene data show CDR1 as KGHDR and CDR2 as SFDVKD. The CDR3 loop is CATSDSYDEQYF. CDR3 DNA sequence: TGTGCCACCAGTGACTCCTATGACGAGCAGTACTTC.

This rearrangement joins TRBV4-3 to TRBJ2-1, with 7 bases matching TRBD2. The CDR3 is 18 residues long. Looked up from germline, CDR1 is LGHNA and CDR2 is YSLEER. V lost 3 bases and J lost 0; bases outside the gene matches: 11. The CDR3: CASSHAHGGSSSYNEQFF. For the CDR3, the DNA is TGCGCCAGCAGCCATGCACACGGGGGGTCAAGCTCCTACAATGAGCAGTTCTTC.

Here the CDR3 reads CAISPGQGLFGNTIYF. Here the CDR3 DNA reads TGTGCCATCAGTCCGGGACAGGGACTCTTTGGAAACACCATATATTTT. V usage is TRBV10-3 and J usage is TRBJ1-3; 9 bases are a match to TRBD1. The germline V gene has CDR1 ENHRY and CDR2 SYGVKD. V lost 5 bases to trimming and J lost 3 bases; unmatched junction nucleotides: 8. The CDR3 runs 16 residues.

V is TRBV10-3 and J is TRBJ2-3, with D tentatively TRBD2 (5 bases). Per germline, CDR1 ENHRY and CDR2 SYGVKD. The length of the CDR3 is 13 residues. The V and J ends lost 7 bases and 2 bases respectively, with 10 bases between them. In nucleotides, the CDR3 is TGTGCCATCATGGACTCCGCCACAGATACGCAGTATTTT. It codes for CAIMDSATDTQYF.

CDR3 region: CASSETSGGYEQYF. The CDR3 DNA sequence: TGTGCCAGCAGCGAGACTAGCGGGGGCTACGAGCAGTACTTC. The rearrangement links TRBV9 to TRBJ2-7; the match to TRBD2 covers 12 bases. Germline V gene sequence: CDR1 SGDLS, CDR2 YYNGEE. CDR3 size: 14 residues. The V gene end was trimmed by 3 bases and the J gene end by 3 bases; junction bases not matched to a gene: 1. The full variable domain, rest sourced from reference TRBV9 and TRBJ2-7, is DSGVTQTPKHLITATGQRVTLRCSPRSGDLSVYWYQQSLDQGLQFLIQYYNGEERAKGNILERFSAQQFPDLHSELNLSSLELGDSALYFCASSETSGGYEQYFGPGTRLTVT.

The chain carries TRBV27 and TRBJ1-4; 10 nucleotides agree with TRBD1. Germline loops: CDR1 MNHEY, CDR2 SMNVEV (reference sequence). The CDR3 loop spans 18 amino acids. With V trimmed by 10 bases and J by 5 bases, 19 bases remained unmatched. For the CDR3, the DNA is TGTGCCACCCCCGATCCTCCGGGACAGGGGTTCCGGAATGAAAAACTGTTTTTT. Its translation is CATPDPPGQGFRNEKLFF.

This chain connects TRBV18 to TRBJ1-4; tentatively, D is TRBD1 (5 bases). This CDR3 is 18 amino acids long. The germline CDR1 and CDR2 sequences are KGHSH and LQKENI. Trimming shortened V by 1 base and J by 0 bases, and 15 bases separated the two germline ends. This CDR3 reads CASSPLIRGTATNEKLFF. CDR3 nucleotide sequence: TGTGCCAGCTCACCACTCATAAGGGGAACTGCAACTAATGAAAAACTGTTTTTT.

V and J are TRBV11-2 and TRBJ2-3, with 14 bases matching TRBD2. V shed 4 bases, J shed 2 bases, and the junction held 2 bases outside the gene matches. Germline-derived CDR1 and CDR2 are SGHAT and FQNNGV. The length of the CDR3 is 16 residues. The CDR3 DNA reads TGTGCCAGCAGCTGGACTAGCGGGGGGATCACAGATACGCAGTATTTT. Its protein product is CASSWTSGGITDTQYF.

On this clone: One end of the junction does not line up with germline, which may come from a read error. The chain recombines TRBV7-3 with TRBJ1-2; no definite D call. The germline V gene has CDR1 SGHTA and CDR2 FQGTGA. The CDR3 sequence is 13 residues long. The CDR3 here is CASSLNLRERAYF. DNA of the CDR3: TGTGCCAGCAGCTTAAATCTTCGGGAAAGGGCCTACTTC.

This clone was counted only a few times. The J gene is TRBJ2-3, the V gene TRBV28; 7 nucleotides align to TRBD2. Unmatched junction bases numbered 5, after V lost 8 bases and J lost 0 bases. The CDR3 has 14 amino acids. Germline V gene lookup returns CDR1 MDHEN and CDR2 SYDVKM. The CDR3 loop is CASYGGSSTDTQYF. As DNA, the CDR3 is TGTGCCAGCTACGGGGGGTCAAGCACAGATACGCAGTATTTT.

This clone was found once. The chain uses TRBV10-3 and TRBJ2-2, with 9 positions matching TRBD2. Germline-derived CDR1 and CDR2 are ENHRY and SYGVKD. J was trimmed by 7 bases and V by 2 bases; bases with no gene match: 8. The CDR3 has 16 amino acids. The CDR3 region has the DNA TGTGCCATCAGTGAGAGAAGCGGGGGGCACCTCGGGGAGCTGTTTTTT. This encodes CAISERSGGHLGELFF.

The V call is TRBV11-3, the J call TRBJ2-1; 11 bases are shared with TRBD2. CDR1 and CDR2 (germline): SGHNT, YENEEA. After removal of 5 bases from V and 9 bases from J, the junction contained 6 bases not matched to a gene. The CDR3 runs to 14 residues. CDR3 coding DNA: TGTGCCAGCAGCCCAACACTAGCGGGGGCTGAGCAGTTCTTC. The encoded protein is CASSPTLAGAEQFF. Combining the CDR3 with reference TRBV11-3 and TRBJ2-1 gives the whole variable domain EAGVVQSPRYKIIEKKQPVAFWCNPISGHNTLYWYLQNLGQGPELLIRYENEEAVDDSQLPKDRFSAERLKGVDSTLKIQPAELGDSAVYLCASSPTLAGAEQFFGPGTRLTVL.

The chain uses TRBV2 and TRBJ2-4; tentative D call: TRBD1 (5 bases). V lost 3 bases and J 0 bases, leaving 18 bases between the germline ends. This CDR3 has 18 residues. Looked up from germline, CDR1 is SNHLY and CDR2 is FYNNEI. This chain's CDR3 is CASSDPLRRVQAKNIQYF. The CDR3 nucleotides read TGTGCCAGCAGTGATCCGCTCCGCAGGGTACAAGCCAAAAACATTCAGTACTTC.

This clone was seen once. The V call is TRBV3-1 (or the pseudogene TRBV3-2), the J call TRBJ1-2; weak D call: TRBD1 (5 bases). The CDR3 is 14 amino acids. Germline values: CDR1 LGHDT, CDR2 YNNKEL (reference sequence). V was cut by 3 bases and J by 3 bases, with 11 bases left in between. As DNA, the CDR3 is TGTGCCAGCAGCCAGAATGGAGGGGACTATGGCTACACCTTC. Its protein is CASSQNGGDYGYTF.

The chain recombines TRBV28 with TRBJ1-3; D gene ambiguous. CDR3 length: 12 amino acids. V lost 5 bases, J lost 4 bases, and 6 bases lay in between. In germline, CDR1 is MDHEN, CDR2 SYDVKM. This chain's CDR3 is CASSITGNTIYF. The DNA of the CDR3 is TGTGCCAGCAGTATTACAGGAAACACCATATATTTT.